These 8 T cell receptor beta chains originate from one sample sequenced in a study of CD8 T cells in ankylosing spondylitis. TCRdb fed the 5' RACE reads into MiXCR, producing one record per CDR3 protein. The sample gives about 240,000 distinct CDR3 sequences, less than 10% of which show up once; almost 7% is in the top ten. The source material was blood, either unsorted or a sorted T cell fraction (not recorded which). The receptors derive from a male donor with ankylosing spondylitis or in good health (not recorded which).

This clonotype was picked up many times. The rearrangement uses TRBV7-9 and TRBJ2-7; possible D gene TRBD1, 6 bases. Trimming stripped 1 base from V and 0 bases from J, with 13 bases between. The CDR3 loop spans 16 amino acids. Germline V gene lookup returns CDR1 SEHNR and CDR2 FQNEAQ (reference sequence). The CDR3 sequence is CASSLVGTPTSYEQYF. The DNA of the CDR3 is TGTGCCAGCAGCTTAGTAGGGACACCTACCTCCTACGAGCAGTACTTC. Full variable domain (rest looked up from reference TRBV7-9 and TRBJ2-7): DTGVSQNPRHKITKRGQNVTFRCDPISEHNRLYWYRQTLGQGPEFLTYFQNEAQLEKSRLLSDRFSAERPKGSFSTLEIQRTEQGDSAMYLCASSLVGTPTSYEQYFGPGTRLTVT.

The table lists this clonotype with a few counts. The rearrangement joins TRBV27 to TRBJ2-7; D call uncertain. This CDR3 has 17 amino acids. The ends were cut back, 3 bases at V and 2 bases at J, with 20 bases in the middle. Germline V CDR1 and CDR2: MNHEY, SMNVEV (reference sequence). For the CDR3, the DNA is TGTGCCAGCAGTTTTAATAGGGCGTACGGCCAGGCCTACGAGCAGTACTTC. Translating gives CASSFNRAYGQAYEQYF.

In its sample, this clonotype was seen many times. The chain combines TRBV7-9 with TRBJ1-1, with D perhaps TRBD1 (5 bases). Trimming left V 7 bases short and J 2 bases short, with 14 bases between. Germline V gene lookup returns CDR1 SEHNR and CDR2 FQNEAQ (reference sequence). The CDR3 extends over 14 amino acids. CDR3 coding DNA: TGTGCCAGCAACCGTGTCCAGGGTAACACTGAAGCTTTCTTT. Its translation is CASNRVQGNTEAFF. Looking up the rest from reference TRBV7-9 and TRBJ1-1 gives the full variable domain: DTGVSQNPRHKITKRGQNVTFRCDPISEHNRLYWYRQTLGQGPEFLTYFQNEAQLEKSRLLSDRFSAERPKGSFSTLEIQRTEQGDSAMYLCASNRVQGNTEAFFGQGTRLTVV.

Many counts were recorded for this clonotype. The rearrangement joins TRBV4-3 to TRBJ1-2, with D possibly matching TRBD1 (5 bases). The CDR3 length is 14 residues. V was shortened by 5 bases and J by 6 bases, with 16 bases between the two germline ends. Germline V gene sequence: CDR1 LGHNA, CDR2 YSLEER. The CDR3 loop is CASSVMVGGNGYTF. The DNA of the CDR3 is TGCGCCAGCAGCGTTATGGTTGGGGGTAATGGCTACACCTTC.

At least ten counts were recorded for this clonotype. This chain uses TRBV12-3 or TRBV12-4 with TRBJ2-3, with D hard to call. The ends were cut back, 1 base at V and 4 bases at J, with 6 bases in the middle. The CDR3 runs 13 residues. The CDR3 spells CASSLEGPDTQYF. CDR3 in DNA: TGTGCCAGCAGTTTAGAAGGTCCAGATACGCAGTATTTT.

This clonotype has ten or more counts. The genes are TRBV3-1 and TRBJ2-5, with D tentatively TRBD1 or TRBD2 (5 bases each). V was trimmed by 0 bases and J by 3 bases, leaving 8 bases between them. This CDR3 has 14 residues. Per the germline V gene, CDR1 is LGHDT and CDR2 is YNNKEL (reference sequence). The CDR3 sequence is CASSQDVGEETQYF. Written as DNA, the CDR3 is TGTGCCAGCAGCCAAGATGTGGGGGAAGAGACCCAGTACTTC.

The chain couples TRBV12-3 or TRBV12-4 to TRBJ1-2; D is possibly TRBD1 (5 bases). The CDR3 is 13 amino acids. Trimming took 0 bases from V and 7 from J, leaving 9 bases between them. The CDR3: CASSLAGTLGYTF. CDR3 DNA sequence: TGTGCCAGCAGTTTAGCGGGGACCCTTGGCTACACCTTC.

This clonotype was counted at least ten times. The gene calls are TRBV2 and TRBJ2-1, with D tentatively TRBD1 or TRBD2 (5 bases each). V lost 9 bases and J 5 bases, leaving 17 bases between the germline ends. CDR1 is SNHLY, CDR2 FYNNEI, per germline. The CDR3 length is 14 residues. CDR3 DNA sequence: TGTGCCAGTGGCCTAGGGACGAGTAACAATGAGCAGTTCTTC. Amino acids: CASGLGTSNNEQFF.